The subject of this entry is one T cell receptor (beta chain). Its cognate antigen has yet to be identified. Base qualities were left out, and no much larger clone turns up one base away. This entry comes from a study of immune evolution from preneoplasia to lung adenocarcinoma (dated by TCRdb to the early 2020s). The study in broad terms: HLA loss of heterozygosity was observed in roughly 6.6%, 14% and 36% of AIS, MIA and ADC lesions, respectively, and was not observed in any AAH lesions. The immune data were integrated with whole exome sequencing and methylation data from the same cohort of nodules. According to the study, some 100 samples went through TCR sequencing. POLYSOLVER was used to infer Class I HLA alleles from exome data, while LOHHLA was used to detect allele-specific HLA loss. The TCR sequencing data were obtained from about 47 patients. The overall cohort was made up of 53 patients with pulmonary nodules who had surgical resection. Sample size was determined by specimen availability and not by a prior power calculation. The study used immune gene expression, TCR sequencing and multiplex immunofluorescence to profile the immune contexture of lung adenocarcinoma precursors and invasive adenocarcinoma. Resected precursor lesions (AAH, AIS, MIA) and invasive adenocarcinomas were each compared against paired morphologically normal lung tissue. What the authors observed across the whole study: The findings rested on association rather than direct causation, and larger cohorts with long-term follow-up and longitudinal biopsies were considered necessary. Because every patient came from Japan and China, how well the results apply to Western populations was uncertain. The highest top T cell clone frequencies were observed in normal lung, and a progressive decrease in top T cell clone frequencies appeared to occur from AAH through AIS, MIA and invasive adenocarcinoma. KRAS-mutant nodules showed the highest T cell clonality compared with EGFR-mutant or double wild-type lesions. Clonality was highest in normal lung, while later-stage lesions appeared to show lower clonality but higher T cell density and diversity.

The CDR3 has 18 amino acids, counting the end cysteine and phenylalanine. The only DNA kept is the CDR3, 54 bases in frame from the first base. V is pared back by 1 base and J by 2 bases, with 18 bases lying between the germline termini. CDR1 and CDR2, per the germline V gene, are LGHNA and YNFKEQ. Between the mid-2010s and the late 2010s, the patients underwent resection in either Japan or China. Histologic diagnosis of each case was confirmed independently by two lung cancer pathologists on H&E slides. To enrich premalignant or tumor cells for nucleic acid extraction, macro-dissection was performed after pathologic assessment. FFPE tissue was used for DNA isolation with the AllPrep DNA/RNA FFPE Kit. The immunoSEQ hsTCRbeta Kit was used to sequence TCR beta CDR3 regions from DNA. Concerning the study's data processing: TCR sequencing data were analysed with the ImmunoSEQ Analyzer. T cell clonality was defined as 1 minus Pielou's evenness, as computed on productive rearrangements. The inverse Simpson index, applied to productive templates, was used to measure T cell diversity. T cell density was defined as TCR beta template counts normalized to usable DNA, with usable DNA estimated by amplification and sequencing of housekeeping genes. Two-sided Kruskal-Wallis tests were used to compare TCR metrics between histologic stages. This immuneACCESS table, as held by TCRdb, lists in-frame sequences with V and J called but not all clones. Of the missing ones, under half trace to an unresolved V gene in checked studies; the others have no known cause. V and J calls and clone size are those listed in that table; D and trimming were worked out from the DNA. The table for this sample lists under 7,500 clones; approximately 76% of them were counted only once. Clones ranked in the top ten supply approximately 12% of the sample.

Sequenced: FFPE minimally invasive lung adenocarcinoma tissue. The label giving this sample's cell subset or site can be read as: micro-invasive lung adenocarcinoma (MIA). The V gene is TRBV4-2 and the J gene is TRBJ2-1; TRBD2 is a weak D gene call, 5 bases matching. The clonotype comes from a person between 65 and 79 years old with lung adenocarcinoma. The CDR3 sequence is CASSQVSRSGTPYNEQFF. The DNA is TGTGCCAGCAGCCAAGTGAGTCGGAGCGGAACCCCCTACAATGAGCAGTTCTTC.